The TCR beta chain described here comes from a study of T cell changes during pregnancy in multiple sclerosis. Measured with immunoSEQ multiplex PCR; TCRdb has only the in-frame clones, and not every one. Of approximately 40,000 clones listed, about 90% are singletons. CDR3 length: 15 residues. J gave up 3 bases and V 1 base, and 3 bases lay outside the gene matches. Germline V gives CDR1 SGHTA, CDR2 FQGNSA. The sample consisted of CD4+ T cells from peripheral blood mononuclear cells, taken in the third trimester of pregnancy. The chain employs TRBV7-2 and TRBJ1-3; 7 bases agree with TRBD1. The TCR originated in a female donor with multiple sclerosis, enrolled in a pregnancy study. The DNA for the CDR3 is TGTGCCAGCAGCTTAGGACAGGGCCTTGGAAACACCATATATTTT. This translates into CASSLGQGLGNTIYF.